A single sample is the source of the 27 T cell receptor beta chains below, sequenced in a study of T cell responses to AZD1222 COVID-19 vaccine. The table came from immunoSEQ multiplex PCR; TCRdb's copy has only in-frame clones and leaves some out. The sample contains approximately 150,000 clones, 88% of which appear only once. The sequencing here drew on peripheral blood, taken 28 days after the second dose of the MenACWY control vaccine. All receptors derive from an adult who received the MenACWY meningococcal vaccine as a control.

The J gene is TRBJ1-2, the V gene TRBV12-3 or TRBV12-4; D gene unclear. The CDR3 length is 11 residues. V was cut by 5 bases and J by 4 bases, with 5 bases left in between. CDR3 in amino acids: CASSPGYGYTF. DNA for the CDR3: TGTGCCAGCAGTCCAGGCTATGGCTACACCTTC.

The V call is TRBV23-1, the J call TRBJ1-1; 9 bases fit TRBD1. TRBV23-1 counts as an open reading frame of uncertain function. The V gene end was trimmed by 7 bases and the J gene end by 0 bases; junction bases not matched to a gene: 9. The CDR3 is 16 residues long. The CDR3 bases are TGCGCCAGCATCCCGGGACAGGGAAGGATGAACACTGAAGCTTTCTTT. Amino acid sequence: CASIPGQGRMNTEAFF.

The V call is TRBV3-1 (or the pseudogene TRBV3-2), the J call TRBJ2-5; the D is unclear. The germline V gene has CDR1 LGHDT and CDR2 YNNKEL (reference sequence). V shed 3 bases and J shed 6 bases, with 2 bases lying between them. The CDR3 covers 10 residues. CDR3 sequence: CASSQQTQYF. The CDR3 DNA reads as TGTGCCAGCAGCCAGCAGACCCAGTACTTC.

This rearrangement joins TRBV27 to TRBJ2-3; no definite D call. The germline V gene encodes CDR1 MNHEY and CDR2 SMNVEV (reference sequence). This CDR3 contains 12 residues. V lost 4 bases, J lost 5 bases, and 7 bases lay in between. Here the CDR3 reads CASSSPQDTQYF. In DNA form, the CDR3 reads TGTGCCAGCAGTTCACCCCAAGATACGCAGTATTTT.

The V and J genes are TRBV27 and TRBJ2-7; D call uncertain. Trimming removed 2 bases at V and 0 bases at J, with 11 bases between. Germline CDR1 MNHEY, CDR2 SMNVEV (reference sequence). The CDR3 extends over 15 amino acids. CDR3 protein: CASSLRSQSSYEQYF. The CDR3 nucleotides are TGTGCCAGCAGTTTAAGGTCCCAAAGCTCCTACGAGCAGTACTTC.

The J gene is TRBJ2-2, the V gene TRBV28, with 9 bases lining up with TRBD1. This CDR3 has 16 amino acids. CDR1 and CDR2 (germline): MDHEN, SYDVKM. With V trimmed by 7 bases and J by 6 bases, 12 bases remained unmatched. CDR3 bases: TGTGCCAGCATCTCCCCGGCCCGGACAGGGGCCGGGGAGCTGTTTTTT. Its protein product is CASISPARTGAGELFF.

The V call is TRBV19, the J call TRBJ2-5; maybe TRBD1 (5 bases). V lost 10 bases to trimming and J lost 3 bases, with 15 bases between them. Per the germline V gene, CDR1 is LNHDA and CDR2 is SQIVND (reference sequence). The CDR3 is made up of 13 amino acids. CDR3 protein: CATARGREETQYF. CDR3 coding DNA: TGTGCCACCGCCCGAGGCAGGGAAGAGACCCAGTACTTC.

The CDR3 spells CASSPPSTTLYGYTF. The CDR3 coding sequence is TGTGCCAGCTCACCTCCTTCGACTACCCTCTATGGCTACACCTTC. The genes are TRBV18 and TRBJ1-2, with D unclear. CDR1 is KGHSH and CDR2 is LQKENI in the germline V gene. This CDR3 comprises 15 residues. The V gene lost 3 bases and the J gene lost 4 bases, with 15 bases spanning the gap.

The rearrangement uses TRBV9 and TRBJ2-7; D possibly matches TRBD1 or TRBD2 (5 bases each). The CDR3 covers 13 residues. Between the trimmed V and J ends, which lost 4 bases and 6 bases, there was a span of 14 bases. CDR1 SGDLS and CDR2 YYNGEE come from the germline V gene. CDR3 sequence reads: CASSSPPGTEQYF. CDR3 DNA sequence: TGTGCCAGCAGCTCCCCGCCGGGGACCGAGCAGTACTTC.

V gene TRBV6-5 combines with J gene TRBJ1-2; D not resolved. The CDR3 is 13 residues long. Germline loops: CDR1 MNHEY, CDR2 SVGAGI. Trimming removed 6 bases at V and 4 bases at J, with 12 bases between. The CDR3 DNA reads TGTGCCAGCAGAACACCAGGCATCTATGGCTACACCTTC. It translates to CASRTPGIYGYTF.

This chain links TRBV11-2 with TRBJ1-2; D unclear. This CDR3 contains 14 residues. The germline gives CDR1 SGHAT, CDR2 FQNNGV. Deletions cut 5 bases from V and 8 bases from J, with 18 bases between. The CDR3 DNA reads as TGTGCCAGCAGCGATACGGGCTCCCCCGGAGGCTACACCTTC. Translation gives CASSDTGSPGGYTF.

This chain uses TRBV3-1 (or the pseudogene TRBV3-2) with TRBJ1-5; D is perhaps TRBD1 (6 bases). Germline CDR1 reads LGHDT; CDR2 reads YNNKEL (reference sequence). This CDR3 region has 16 residues. V lost 5 bases and J lost 6, with 20 bases in between. For the CDR3, the DNA is TGTGCCAGCAGCGCGAGGGGGGGACCTCGAGGTCAGCCCCAGCATTTT. Protein sequence: CASSARGGPRGQPQHF.

This rearrangement joins TRBV18 to TRBJ2-2, with a weak D call TRBD2 (6 bases). V lost 2 bases to trimming and J lost 2 bases, with 9 bases between them. Germline V gene data show CDR1 as KGHSH and CDR2 as LQKENI. This CDR3 contains 15 residues. The CDR3 DNA reads TGTGCCAGCTCACCAAGCGGGTCAAACACCGGGGAGCTGTTTTTT. This gives the protein CASSPSGSNTGELFF.

The V and J genes are TRBV6-4 and TRBJ1-1; D remains unclear. V dropped 4 bases and J dropped 0 bases, with 6 bases sitting between them. Germline CDR1 is MRHNA and CDR2 is SNTAGT. The CDR3 contains 13 residues. The CDR3 bases are TGTGCCAGCAGTGTCGACGTGAACACTGAAGCTTTCTTT. It is translated as CASSVDVNTEAFF.

This clone was observed a single time. V gene TRBV19 combines with J gene TRBJ1-5, with D perhaps matching TRBD1 (6 bases). V was shortened by 5 bases and J by 7 bases, with 15 bases between the two germline ends. There are 14 residues in the CDR3. Germline V gene data show CDR1 as LNHDA and CDR2 as SQIVND (reference sequence). CDR3 sequence reads: CASSSTGIGQPQHF. Written as DNA, the CDR3 is TGTGCCAGTAGTTCTACAGGGATCGGACAGCCCCAGCATTTT. Together with reference TRBV19 and TRBJ1-5, the CDR3 gives the full variable domain: DGGITQSPKYLFRKEGQNVTLSCEQNLNHDAMYWYRQDPGQGLRLIYYSQIVNDFQKGDIAEGYSVSREKKESFPLTVTSAQKNPTAFYLCASSSTGIGQPQHFGDGTRLSIL.

The chain carries TRBV5-5 and TRBJ1-1, with 7 bases identical to TRBD1. Trimming cost V 2 bases and J 11 bases; bases outside gene matches: 15. This CDR3 region has 15 residues. Germline loops: CDR1 SGHKS, CDR2 YYEKEE (reference sequence). Written as DNA, the CDR3 is TGTGCCAGCAGCTTAGAAGACAGGGAATGGGTCCGGGCTTTCTTT. It codes for CASSLEDREWVRAFF.

The rearrangement links TRBV7-9 to TRBJ2-2, with TRBD2 matching over 8 bases. The CDR3 loop spans 17 amino acids. CDR1 is SEHNR and CDR2 is FQNEAQ in the germline V gene (reference sequence). Trimming cost V 7 bases and J 1 base; bases outside gene matches: 11. Here the CDR3 DNA reads TGTGCCAGCACTAACACTAGGCTAGCGGGGAACACCGGGGAGCTGTTTTTT. Its protein is CASTNTRLAGNTGELFF.

This clone was counted many times. This rearrangement joins TRBV18 to TRBJ2-1; D may correspond to TRBD1 or TRBD2 (6 bases each). This CDR3 contains 15 residues. The germline CDR1 and CDR2 sequences are KGHSH and LQKENI. Between the trimmed V and J ends, which lost 3 bases and 3 bases, there was a span of 12 bases. The CDR3 bases are TGTGCCAGCTCACCTTTCGGGGGCCGCTACAATGAGCAGTTCTTC. It encodes CASSPFGGRYNEQFF. The full variable domain, with the rest looked up from reference TRBV18 and TRBJ2-1, is NAGVMQNPRHLVRRRGQEARLRCSPMKGHSHVYWYRQLPEEGLKFMVYLQKENIIDESGMPKERFSAEFPKEGPSILRIQQVVRGDSAAYFCASSPFGGRYNEQFFGPGTRLTVL.

This chain joins TRBV19 and TRBJ2-7, with D perhaps TRBD1 (5 bases). With 4 bases removed from V and 0 bases from J, the gap between germline ends came to 13 bases. The CDR3 length is 15 residues. Germline CDR1 LNHDA, CDR2 SQIVND (reference sequence). As DNA, the CDR3 is TGTGCCAGTAGTAACCCCCGACAGAGCTCCTACGAGCAGTACTTC. Amino acids: CASSNPRQSSYEQYF.

This chain connects TRBV5-1 to TRBJ2-6; 7 bases fit TRBD1. Unmatched junction bases numbered 3, after V lost 4 bases and J lost 2 bases. Germline V CDR1 and CDR2: SGHRS, YFSETQ. The CDR3 is made up of 15 amino acids. CDR3 protein: CASSQDRPGANVLTF. As DNA, the CDR3 is TGCGCCAGCAGCCAGGACAGGCCTGGGGCCAACGTCCTGACTTTC.

V usage is TRBV4-3 and J usage is TRBJ2-1; 7 bases align to TRBD1. This CDR3 contains 15 residues. Germline CDR1 LGHNA, CDR2 YSLEER. Trimming at V came to 4 bases and at J to 10 bases, leaving 13 bases not matched to a gene. In nucleotides, the CDR3 is TGCGCCAGCAGCCCCCTAGGCAGGGGGATAGGGGAGCAGTTCTTC. It is translated as CASSPLGRGIGEQFF.

The chain couples TRBV5-1 to TRBJ2-3; D possibly corresponds to TRBD2 (6 bases). V was pared by 6 bases and J by 5 bases, with 16 bases between. The CDR3 extends over 14 amino acids. CDR1 is SGHRS, CDR2 YFSETQ, per germline. The chain's CDR3 is CASTRAGSGDTQYF. CDR3 in DNA: TGCGCCAGCACTCGGGCGGGATCCGGAGATACGCAGTATTTT.

Points on this clone: The sample carries other DNA sequences with the same CDR3. V is TRBV5-6 and J is TRBJ2-1, with no clear D. The germline CDR1 and CDR2 sequences are SGHDT and YYEEEE. This CDR3 comprises 12 residues. Trimming shortened V by 1 base and J by 9 bases, and 8 bases separated the two germline ends. The CDR3 sequence is CASSLLFGEQFF. In DNA, the CDR3 is TGTGCCAGCAGCTTGTTATTCGGTGAGCAGTTCTTC.

The CDR3 protein is CATLTEMNTEAFF. Here the CDR3 DNA reads TGTGCCACCTTGACTGAAATGAACACTGAAGCTTTCTTT. The chain is built from TRBV2 and TRBJ1-1; D not resolved. CDR3 length equals 13 residues. V lost 10 bases, J lost 0 bases, and 12 bases lay in between. Germline V lookup: CDR1 SNHLY, CDR2 FYNNEI.

The chain links TRBV29-1 to TRBJ2-5; 7 positions match TRBD2. The V gene's germline CDR1 is SQVTM and CDR2 ANQGSEA. CDR3 length: 13 amino acids. V was pared by 4 bases and J by 5 bases, with 7 bases of the junction left unmatched. CDR3 in amino acids: CSVVASGGETQYF. The CDR3, as DNA: TGCAGCGTTGTGGCTAGCGGAGGGGAGACCCAGTACTTC.

The V gene is TRBV18, the J gene TRBJ1-1; TRBD1 is a possible D gene (6 bases). V lost 0 bases to trimming and J lost 4 bases, with 12 bases between them. The CDR3 loop spans 15 amino acids. Germline loops: CDR1 KGHSH, CDR2 LQKENI. The CDR3 region is CASSPPAQGSTEAFF. CDR3 DNA sequence: TGTGCCAGCTCACCACCGGCTCAGGGGAGCACTGAAGCTTTCTTT.

In its sample, this clone was seen once. The rearrangement joins TRBV6-5 to TRBJ1-4, with TRBD1 matching 9 bases. J was trimmed by 6 bases and V by 6 bases; bases with no gene match: 5. The V gene's germline CDR1 is MNHEY and CDR2 SVGAGI. There are 14 residues in the CDR3. CDR3 in amino acids: CASRLTGGDEKLFF. In DNA, the CDR3 is TGTGCCAGCAGACTAACAGGGGGCGATGAAAAACTGTTTTTT.